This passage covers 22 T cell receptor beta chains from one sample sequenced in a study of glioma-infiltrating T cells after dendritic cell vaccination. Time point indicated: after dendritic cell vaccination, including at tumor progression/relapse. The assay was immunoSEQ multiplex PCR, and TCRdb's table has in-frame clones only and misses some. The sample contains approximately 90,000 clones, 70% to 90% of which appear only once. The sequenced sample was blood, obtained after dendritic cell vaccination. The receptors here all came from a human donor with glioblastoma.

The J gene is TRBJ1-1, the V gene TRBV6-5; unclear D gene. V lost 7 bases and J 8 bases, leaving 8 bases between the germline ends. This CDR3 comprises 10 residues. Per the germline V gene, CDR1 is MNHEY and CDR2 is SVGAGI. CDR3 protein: CASNKQEAFF. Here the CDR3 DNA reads TGTGCCAGCAACAAACAAGAAGCTTTCTTT.

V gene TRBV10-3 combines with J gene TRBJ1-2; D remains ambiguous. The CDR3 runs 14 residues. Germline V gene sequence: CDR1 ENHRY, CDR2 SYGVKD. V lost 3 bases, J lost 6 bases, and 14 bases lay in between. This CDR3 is CAISDGVRMNGYTF. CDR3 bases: TGTGCCATCAGTGACGGGGTGAGGATGAATGGCTACACCTTC.

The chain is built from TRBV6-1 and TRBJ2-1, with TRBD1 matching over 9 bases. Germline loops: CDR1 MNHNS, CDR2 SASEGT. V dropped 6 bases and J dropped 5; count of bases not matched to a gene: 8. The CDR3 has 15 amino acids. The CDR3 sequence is CASRARDRVNNEQFF. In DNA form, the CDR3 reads TGTGCCAGCAGGGCCCGGGACAGGGTAAACAATGAGCAGTTCTTC.

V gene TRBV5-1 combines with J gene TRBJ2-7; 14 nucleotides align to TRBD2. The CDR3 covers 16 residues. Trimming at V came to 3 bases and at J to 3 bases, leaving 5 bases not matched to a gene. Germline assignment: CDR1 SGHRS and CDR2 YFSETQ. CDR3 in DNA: TGCGCCAGCAGCTCGGGACTAGCGGGAGAGGTCTACGAGCAGTACGTC. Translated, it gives CASSSGLAGEVYEQYV.

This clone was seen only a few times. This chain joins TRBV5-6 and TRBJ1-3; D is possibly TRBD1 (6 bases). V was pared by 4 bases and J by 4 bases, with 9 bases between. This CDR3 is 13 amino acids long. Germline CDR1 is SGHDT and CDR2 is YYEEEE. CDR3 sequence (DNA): TGTGCCAGCAGCCTCACAGGGGGAAACACCATATATTTT. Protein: CASSLTGGNTIYF. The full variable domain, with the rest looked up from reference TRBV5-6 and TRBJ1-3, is DAGVTQSPTHLIKTRGQQVTLRCSPKSGHDTVSWYQQALGQGPQFIFQYYEEEERQRGNFPDRFSGHQFPNYSSELNVNALLLGDSALYLCASSLTGGNTIYFGEGSWLTVV.

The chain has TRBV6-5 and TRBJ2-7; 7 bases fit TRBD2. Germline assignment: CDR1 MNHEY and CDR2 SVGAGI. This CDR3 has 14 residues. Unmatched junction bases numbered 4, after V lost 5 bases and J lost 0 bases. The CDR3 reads CASSPRLASYEQYV. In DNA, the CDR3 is TGTGCCAGCAGTCCACGACTAGCCTCCTACGAGCAGTACGTC.

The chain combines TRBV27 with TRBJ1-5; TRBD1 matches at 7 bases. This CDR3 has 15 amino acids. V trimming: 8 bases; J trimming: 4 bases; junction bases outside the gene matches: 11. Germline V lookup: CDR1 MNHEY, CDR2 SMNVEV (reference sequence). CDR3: CASRLTGVGNQPQHF. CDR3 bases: TGTGCCAGCCGACTAACAGGGGTAGGTAATCAGCCCCAGCATTTT.

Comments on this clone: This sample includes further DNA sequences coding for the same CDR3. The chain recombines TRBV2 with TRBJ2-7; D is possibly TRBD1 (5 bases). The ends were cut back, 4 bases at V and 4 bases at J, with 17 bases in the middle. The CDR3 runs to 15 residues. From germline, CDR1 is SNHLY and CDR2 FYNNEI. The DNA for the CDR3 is TGTGCCAGCAGTGTGTTCGGGCAGCAGGGATACGAGCAGTACTTC. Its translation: CASSVFGQQGYEQYF.

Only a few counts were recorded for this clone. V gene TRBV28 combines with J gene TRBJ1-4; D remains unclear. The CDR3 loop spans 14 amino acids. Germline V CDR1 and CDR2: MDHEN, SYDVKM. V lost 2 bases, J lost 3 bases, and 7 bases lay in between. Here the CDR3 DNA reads TGTGCCAGCAGTTTACGCGGGCCTAATGAAAAACTGTTTTTT. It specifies CASSLRGPNEKLFF.

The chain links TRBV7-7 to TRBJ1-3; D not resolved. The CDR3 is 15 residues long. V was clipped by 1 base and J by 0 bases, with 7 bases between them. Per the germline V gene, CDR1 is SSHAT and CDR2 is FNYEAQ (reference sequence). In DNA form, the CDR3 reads TGTGCCAGCAGCTTAGGTGGGAGCTCTGGAAACACCATATATTTT. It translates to CASSLGGSSGNTIYF.

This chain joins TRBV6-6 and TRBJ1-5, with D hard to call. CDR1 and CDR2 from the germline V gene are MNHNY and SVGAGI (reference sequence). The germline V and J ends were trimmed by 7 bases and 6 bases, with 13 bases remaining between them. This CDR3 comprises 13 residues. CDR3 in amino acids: CASMAQASQPQHF. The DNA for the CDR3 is TGTGCCAGCATGGCGCAGGCAAGTCAGCCCCAGCATTTT.

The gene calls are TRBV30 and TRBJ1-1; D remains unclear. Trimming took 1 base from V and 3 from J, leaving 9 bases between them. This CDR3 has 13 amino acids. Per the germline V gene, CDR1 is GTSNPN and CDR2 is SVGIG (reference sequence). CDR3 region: CAWSERGDTEAFF. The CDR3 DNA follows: TGTGCCTGGAGTGAACGGGGAGACACTGAAGCTTTCTTT.

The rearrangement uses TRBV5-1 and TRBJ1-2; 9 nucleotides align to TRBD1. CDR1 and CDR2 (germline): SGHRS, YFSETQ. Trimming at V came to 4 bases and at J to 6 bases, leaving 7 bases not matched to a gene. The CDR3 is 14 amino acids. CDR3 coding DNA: TGCGCCAGCAGCCCAGAGGGACAGGGTAATGGCTACACCTTC. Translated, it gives CASSPEGQGNGYTF.

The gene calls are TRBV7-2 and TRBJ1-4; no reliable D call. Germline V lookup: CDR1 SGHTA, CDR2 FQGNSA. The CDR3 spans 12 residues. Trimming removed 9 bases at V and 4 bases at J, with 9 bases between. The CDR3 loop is CASRRVNEKLFF. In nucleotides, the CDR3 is TGTGCCAGTAGGAGGGTTAATGAAAAACTGTTTTTT.

DNA for the CDR3: TGCAGTGCTAGGAGTACTGAAAAACTGTTTTTT. Its protein is CSARSTEKLFF. The V call is TRBV20-1, the J call TRBJ1-4, with D unclear. The ends were cut back, 3 bases at V and 7 bases at J, with 6 bases in the middle. CDR3 length equals 11 residues. Germline V lookup: CDR1 DFQATT, CDR2 SNEGSKA (reference sequence).

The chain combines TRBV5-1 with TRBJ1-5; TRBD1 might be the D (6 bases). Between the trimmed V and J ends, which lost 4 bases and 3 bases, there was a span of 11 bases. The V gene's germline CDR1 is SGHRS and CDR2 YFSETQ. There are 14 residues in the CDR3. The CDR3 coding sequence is TGCGCCAGCAGCCCCGGACAGTCCAATCAGCCCCAGCATTTT. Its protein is CASSPGQSNQPQHF.

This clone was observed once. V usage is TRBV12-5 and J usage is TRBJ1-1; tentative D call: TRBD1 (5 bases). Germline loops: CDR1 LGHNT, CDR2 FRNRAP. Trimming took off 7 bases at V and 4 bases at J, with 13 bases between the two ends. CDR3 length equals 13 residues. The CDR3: CASDRQGGTEAFF. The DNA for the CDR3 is TGTGCTAGTGACCGGCAGGGTGGCACTGAAGCTTTCTTT.

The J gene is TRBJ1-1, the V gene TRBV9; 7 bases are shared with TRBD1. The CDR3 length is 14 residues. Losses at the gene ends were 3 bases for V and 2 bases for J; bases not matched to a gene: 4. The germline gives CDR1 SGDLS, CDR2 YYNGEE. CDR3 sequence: CASSAWDRNTEAFF. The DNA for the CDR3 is TGTGCCAGCAGCGCTTGGGACAGAAACACTGAAGCTTTCTTT.

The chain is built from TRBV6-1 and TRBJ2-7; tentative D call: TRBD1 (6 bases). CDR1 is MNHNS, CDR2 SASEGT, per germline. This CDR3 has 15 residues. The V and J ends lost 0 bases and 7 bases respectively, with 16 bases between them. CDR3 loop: CASSEALGRGLEQYF. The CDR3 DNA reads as TGTGCCAGCAGTGAAGCGCTCGGCAGGGGTTTGGAGCAGTACTTC.

CDR3 sequence: CASSALGRVRNQPQHF. The CDR3 region has the DNA TGTGCCAGCAGTGCTTTGGGCAGGGTGCGCAATCAGCCCCAGCATTTT. This chain uses TRBV6-1 with TRBJ1-5; D possibly corresponds to TRBD1 (5 bases). The CDR3 is 16 residues long. Trimming removed 4 bases from V and 2 bases from J, with 15 bases in between. CDR1 and CDR2 from the germline V gene are MNHNS and SASEGT.

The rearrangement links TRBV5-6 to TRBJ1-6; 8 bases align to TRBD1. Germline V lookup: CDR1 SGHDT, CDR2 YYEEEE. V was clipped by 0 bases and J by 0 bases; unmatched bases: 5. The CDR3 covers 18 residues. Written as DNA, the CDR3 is TGTGCCAGCAGCTTGGCCAGGGGGCTCAGCTCCTATAATTCACCCCTCCACTTT. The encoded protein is CASSLARGLSSYNSPLHF.

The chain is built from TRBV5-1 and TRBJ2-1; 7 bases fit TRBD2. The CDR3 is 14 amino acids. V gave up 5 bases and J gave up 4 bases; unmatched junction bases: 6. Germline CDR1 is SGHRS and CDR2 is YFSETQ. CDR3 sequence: CASRAGRRYNEQFF. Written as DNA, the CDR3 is TGCGCCAGCAGAGCGGGGCGTAGGTACAATGAGCAGTTCTTC. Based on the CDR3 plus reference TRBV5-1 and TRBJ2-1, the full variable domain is KAGVTQTPRYLIKTRGQQVTLSCSPISGHRSVSWYQQTPGQGLQFLFEYFSETQRNKGNFPGRFSGRQFSNSRSEMNVSTLELGDSALYLCASRAGRRYNEQFFGPGTRLTVL.